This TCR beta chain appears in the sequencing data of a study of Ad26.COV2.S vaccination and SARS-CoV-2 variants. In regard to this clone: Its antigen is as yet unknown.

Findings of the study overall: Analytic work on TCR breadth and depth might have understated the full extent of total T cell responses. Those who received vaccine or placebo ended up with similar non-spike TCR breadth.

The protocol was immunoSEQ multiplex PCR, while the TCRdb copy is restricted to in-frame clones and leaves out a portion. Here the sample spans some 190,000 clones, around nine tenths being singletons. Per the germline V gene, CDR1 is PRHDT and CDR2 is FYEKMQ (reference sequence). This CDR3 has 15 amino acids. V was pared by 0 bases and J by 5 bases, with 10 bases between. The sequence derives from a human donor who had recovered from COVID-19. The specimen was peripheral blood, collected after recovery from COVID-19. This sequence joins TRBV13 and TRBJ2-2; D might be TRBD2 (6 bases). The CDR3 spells CASSLGLARTGELFF. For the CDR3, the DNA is TGTGCCAGCAGCTTAGGACTAGCCAGAACCGGGGAGCTGTTTTTT.